Sequencing of this TCR beta chain was carried out in a study of blood T cell repertoires in COVID-19 (dated by TCRdb to about 2020). With respect to the entire study: Collaborator samples came from the United States, Italy and Spain and covered acute and convalescent phases of COVID-19. The material from the prospective study consisted of cDNA or gDNA derived from T cells, B-cell-depleted T cells, or PBMCs. Deeply sampled blood TCRbeta repertoires from subjects exposed to, actively infected with, or recovered from COVID-19 were included in the dataset. A freely available public database, intended as a resource for researchers studying the immune response to SARS-CoV-2, is where the repertoires were released. The samples were drawn from two sources: the first 160 participants of the ongoing ImmuneRACE study, and 1,200 or so subjects contributed by 6 global collaborators. The sample metadata nearly always contained a de-identified subject ID, COVID-19 status, age in years and sex. Where available, HLA class I and class II types were taken from metadata supplied by the sample provider and were not determined by assay-based typing.

TCRbeta CDR3 regions were amplified from genomic DNA by means of the immunoSEQ Assay, a bias-controlled multiplex PCR. As for how the authors treated the data: The number of nucleated cells in each sample was estimated by amplification of reference gene primers within the assay. To quantify the absolute abundance of each unique TCRbeta CDR3 rearrangement, sequence reads were collapsed and filtered. For each sample, productive Simpson clonality was calculated as the square root of Simpson's diversity index over productive rearrangements. This immuneACCESS table, as held by TCRdb, lists in-frame sequences with V and J called but not all clones. Of the missing ones, under half trace to an unresolved V gene in checked studies; the others have no known cause. Clone size and the V and J calls come from that table; the DNA yielded D and trimming. The sample table shows approximately 250,000 clones, and about 80% are seen once. Around 9.1% of the sample is held by the ten biggest clonotypes.

Note on this clone: Its antigen is still unknown. Nothing much larger sits one base from this clone, and base qualities are not available.

The collaborating institutions used their own protocols to collect whole blood in K2EDTA tubes. For TCRbeta analysis, collaborators shipped samples in one of three forms: frozen whole blood, isolated PBMCs, or DNA extracted from either of those sample types. The paper's findings and limits, for the study overall: Clinical and demographic metadata were provided uncurated, with the amount varying by source and participant.

Trimming removed 0 bases from V and 7 bases from J; the gene matches leave 5 bases unexplained. Sequences MGHRA (CDR1) and YSYEKL (CDR2) are obtained from the germline V gene. From the cysteine through the phenylalanine, the CDR3 covers 15 amino acids. Kept here is only the CDR3 DNA, which spans 45 bases and is read in frame from base 1. Sequencing used peripheral blood. This receptor was taken from a human donor in a cohort sampled during active COVID-19. Rearrangement joined TRBV4-1 to TRBJ2-4; 8 middle bases align to TRBD1. For the CDR3, the sequence is CASSQDRGPWNIQYF. In nucleotides, the sequence is TGCGCCAGCAGCCAAGACAGGGGGCCTTGGAACATTCAGTACTTC.